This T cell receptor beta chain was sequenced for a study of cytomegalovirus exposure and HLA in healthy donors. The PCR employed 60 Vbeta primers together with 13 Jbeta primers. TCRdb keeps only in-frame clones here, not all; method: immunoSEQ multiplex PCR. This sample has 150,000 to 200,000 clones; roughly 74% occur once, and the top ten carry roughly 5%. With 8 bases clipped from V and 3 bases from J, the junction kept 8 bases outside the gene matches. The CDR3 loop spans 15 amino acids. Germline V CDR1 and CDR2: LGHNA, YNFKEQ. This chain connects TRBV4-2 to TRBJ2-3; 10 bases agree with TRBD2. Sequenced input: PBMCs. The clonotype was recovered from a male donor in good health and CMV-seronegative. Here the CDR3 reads CASGSGTSATDTQYF. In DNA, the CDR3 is TGTGCCAGCGGATCCGGGACTAGCGCGACAGATACGCAGTATTTT.